The clone carrying this TCR beta chain came up a few times. The antigen is undetermined. The data are from a study of regulatory T cells in long-lasting Graves disease. Arm-PCR with iRepertoire HTBI primers amplified the CDR3 regions for these TCR beta libraries. TCRdb used MiXCR to reprocess the multiplex PCR reads, holding one entry per CDR3 protein. The sample holds around 460,000 distinct CDR3 sequences, about 15% seen once. Indicated time point: newly diagnosed GD, antithyroid drugs for less than 3 months. Researchers made the TCR library from RNA that was extracted from PBMCs. Clinicians diagnosed Graves' disease using American Thyroid Association guidelines. The V gene lost 4 bases and the J gene lost 3 bases, with 16 bases spanning the gap. Germline loops: CDR1 SGDLS, CDR2 YYNGEE. The length of the CDR3 is 15 residues. Study findings and constraints: With a small sample size, accuracy may have been reduced. Tissue studied was limited to peripheral blood, excluding thyroid tissue. Shared public clonotypes totalled 2,741 in persistent patients, compared with approximately 970 in new patients.

This same sample was also taken into another study, of T cells in Graves' hyperthyroidism and ophthalmopathy.

The clonotype was recovered from a woman aged 45-65 years with Graves disease. The V gene is TRBV9, the J gene TRBJ1-1; D possibly corresponds to TRBD1 (6 bases). The specimen comprised peripheral blood mononuclear cells (PBMCs), sampled at new diagnosis, from a patient treated with antithyroid drugs. The CDR3 here is CASSTTDRTDTEAFF. The CDR3 DNA reads TGTGCCAGCAGCACGACCGACAGGACTGACACTGAAGCTTTCTTT.